A single sample is the source of the 10 T cell receptor beta chains below, sequenced in a study of Tregs in tolerant kidney transplant recipients. The protocol was immunoSEQ multiplex PCR, while the TCRdb copy is restricted to in-frame clones and leaves out a portion. In the table there are fewer than 65,000 clones, approximately 83% of which are singletons. The input for sequencing was Tregs from blood, taken before the transplant. These receptors were collected from a human donor who received a combined kidney and bone marrow transplant.

The CDR3 spells CASSQVPGGPEAFF. CDR3 nucleotides: TGTGCCAGCTCACAGGTCCCAGGGGGCCCTGAAGCTTTCTTT. This sequence joins TRBV18 and TRBJ1-1, with 8 bases aligning to TRBD1. The ends lost 4 bases at V and 6 bases at J; junction bases unmatched: 7. CDR3 length: 14 residues. Germline CDR1 KGHSH, CDR2 LQKENI.

V and J are TRBV10-3 and TRBJ2-5; D call uncertain. The V end was cut by 6 bases, the J end by 2 bases, with 10 bases between. The germline V gene has CDR1 ENHRY and CDR2 SYGVKD. CDR3 length: 13 residues. In nucleotides, the CDR3 is TGTGCCATCAGCAGACCGAATCAAGAGACCCAGTACTTC. Its translation is CAISRPNQETQYF.

The V gene is TRBV11-3, the J gene TRBJ2-1, with TRBD2 identical over 11 bases. Losses at the gene ends were 3 bases for V and 5 bases for J; bases not matched to a gene: 9. CDR3 size: 17 residues. Germline V gene lookup returns CDR1 SGHNT and CDR2 YENEEA. CDR3 DNA sequence: TGTGCCAGCAGCTTGAAAAGACTAGCGGGGTCCGACAATGAGCAGTTCTTC. Its protein is CASSLKRLAGSDNEQFF.

The chain employs TRBV6-1 and TRBJ2-5; 7 nucleotides line up with TRBD1. Germline CDR1 and CDR2: MNHNS and SASEGT. Trimming took 5 bases from V and 0 from J; bases not matched to a gene: 6. The CDR3 contains 15 residues. In DNA form, the CDR3 reads TGTGCCAGCAGTAAGGACAGGTGGAACCAAGAGACCCAGTACTTC. Protein sequence: CASSKDRWNQETQYF.

This clone was observed a single time. V is TRBV29-1 and J is TRBJ1-6; D not certain. V was clipped by 4 bases and J by 7 bases, with 11 bases between them. The CDR3 consists of 13 residues. The germline V gene encodes CDR1 SQVTM and CDR2 ANQGSEA. CDR3 sequence (DNA): TGCAGCGTTGGGCGGGAACTAAATTCACCCCTCCACTTT. This sequence encodes CSVGRELNSPLHF.

The chain couples TRBV6-5 to TRBJ1-1; no definite D call. Trimming cost V 2 bases and J 2 bases, with 9 bases left between them. The germline V gene encodes CDR1 MNHEY and CDR2 SVGAGI. There are 14 residues in the CDR3. This CDR3 is CASSYGRRNTEAFF. In DNA form, the CDR3 reads TGTGCCAGCAGTTACGGCAGAAGAAACACTGAAGCTTTCTTT.

Here the CDR3 reads CAWSAVGADFDTEAFF. CDR3 nucleotides: TGTGCCTGGAGTGCCGTCGGAGCCGATTTCGACACTGAAGCTTTCTTT. The chain links TRBV30 to TRBJ1-1; D is unclear. This CDR3 contains 16 residues. V was shortened by 1 base and J by 3 bases, with 18 bases between the two germline ends. CDR1 and CDR2 from the germline V gene are GTSNPN and SVGIG (reference sequence).

This clone was picked up one time. The rearrangement uses TRBV6-5 and TRBJ1-2; tentative D call: TRBD1 (5 bases). The germline V and J ends were trimmed by 6 bases and 8 bases, with 16 bases remaining between them. Germline CDR1 MNHEY, CDR2 SVGAGI. CDR3 length: 13 amino acids. The CDR3 here is CASSPREGRGYTF. The CDR3 nucleotides read TGTGCCAGCAGCCCTCGAGAGGGACGGGGCTACACCTTC.

The chain links TRBV18 to TRBJ1-1; no firm D call. The CDR3 runs 13 residues. The V and J ends lost 6 bases and 1 base respectively, with 9 bases between them. Germline V lookup: CDR1 KGHSH, CDR2 LQKENI. In nucleotides, the CDR3 is TGTGCCAGCTCCCCCATGGGGAACACTGAAGCTTTCTTT. Translated: CASSPMGNTEAFF.

This clone came up once. As DNA, the CDR3 is TGTGCCAGTAGGGCCCTGAGGGACAGGGAAAACGTGGCCAAAAACATTCAGTACTTC. It specifies CASRALRDRENVAKNIQYF. V gene TRBV19 combines with J gene TRBJ2-4; 9 nucleotides line up with TRBD1. V shed 6 bases and J 1 base; nucleotides not matched to a gene: 16. Germline V gene data show CDR1 as LNHDA and CDR2 as SQIVND (reference sequence). The CDR3 covers 19 residues.